This TCR beta chain was observed in a study of T cell repertoires in cytomegalovirus infection (dated by TCRdb to about 2019). With regard to the full study: Peptide stimulations targeted recently identified HLA-C-restricted CMV epitopes, whose presentation resists viral immunomodulation, together with well-studied HLA-B-restricted epitopes. Because public TCR beta signatures pointed to carriage of CMV infection together with the matching HLA type, the HLA type of each donor mattered for the analysis.

A word on this clonotype: The clone's antigen remains unknown. Base quality data are lacking; no much larger clone is found one base away.

Sequencing was carried out with an Illumina HiSeq 1500. TCRdb itself trimmed the public reads at Q25 with fastp, ran MiXCR and retained productive beta chains. One record per CDR3 amino acid sequence lists the most common genes and DNA. Present in this sample are fewer than 350,000 distinct CDR3 sequences, almost 30% of which were seen just once. Of the sample, roughly 20% falls within the top ten clones. What the study reported, not specific to this receptor: In both this cohort and an independent roughly 350-donor cohort, the cumulative frequency of public TCR beta family members distinguished carriers of CMV infection plus the relevant HLA type. The ex vivo response was dominated by HLA-C-restricted CMV-specific TCR beta clonotypes, which also provided the single most frequent clonotype in two of eight donors.

Sample treatment or condition, as interpreted from the label and publication: in vitro stimulation with specific CMV peptide epitopes to enrich CMV-specific T cells. The specimen was cultured PBMCs, collected from culture after CMV antigen stimulation. This receptor was obtained from a human donor in good health (CMV status not recorded). Some clones in this sample may be carry-over from other donors' samples.

The DNA is as follows: TGTGCCAGCAGTAATCCGGGACACGGTGAAAAACTGTTTTTT. It translates to CASSNPGHGEKLFF. Recombination linked TRBV6-1 to TRBJ1-4, with TRBD1 tentatively as D gene (6 bases match). Looking up the germline V gene yields CDR1 MNHNS and CDR2 SASEGT. V is clipped by 5 bases and J by 7 bases, and the sequence between their germline boundaries is 14 bases long. Reading from cysteine to phenylalanine, the CDR3 counts 14 amino acids. The DNA shown is the 42-base CDR3, in frame from base 1.